One sample yielded the 27 T cell receptor beta chains listed below, sequenced in a study of blood T cell repertoires in COVID-19. The repertoire was sequenced with immunoSEQ multiplex PCR; TCRdb's copy has only in-frame clones and lacks some. The sample lists roughly 200,000 clones; 79% were seen once. Sequencing was carried out using peripheral blood. These receptors were taken from a woman between 40 and 55 years old with COVID-19, enrolled during active disease.

The chain has TRBV7-9 and TRBJ1-5, with TRBD1 identical over 7 bases. The trim removed 5 bases at V and 5 bases at J, leaving 9 bases unmatched. CDR3 length equals 15 residues. The germline CDR1 and CDR2 sequences are SEHNR and FQNEAQ (reference sequence). This CDR3 is CASSPTHGQDQPQHF. The CDR3 nucleotides read TGTGCCAGCAGCCCCACCCATGGACAGGATCAGCCCCAGCATTTT.

This chain joins TRBV5-1 and TRBJ2-2; 7 bases fit TRBD2. V trimming: 2 bases; J trimming: 3 bases; junction bases outside the gene matches: 10. This CDR3 is built from 17 residues. From germline, CDR1 is SGHRS and CDR2 YFSETQ. CDR3 amino acids: CASSFGGGSFDTGELFF. DNA of the CDR3: TGCGCCAGCAGCTTTGGGGGAGGGTCGTTCGACACCGGGGAGCTGTTTTTT. Full variable domain (rest looked up from reference TRBV5-1 and TRBJ2-2): KAGVTQTPRYLIKTRGQQVTLSCSPISGHRSVSWYQQTPGQGLQFLFEYFSETQRNKGNFPGRFSGRQFSNSRSEMNVSTLELGDSALYLCASSFGGGSFDTGELFFGEGSRLTVL.

This clone was found a few times. V gene TRBV4-3 combines with J gene TRBJ2-3, with 12 bases matching TRBD2. V lost 4 bases to trimming and J lost 1 base; unmatched junction nucleotides: 3. The CDR3 extends over 16 amino acids. Germline lookup yields CDR1 LGHNA and CDR2 YSLEER. The chain's CDR3 is CASSLGLAGRTDTQYF. The CDR3 DNA sequence: TGCGCCAGCAGCCTCGGACTAGCGGGACGCACAGATACGCAGTATTTT.

The rearrangement joins TRBV5-1 to TRBJ1-4; no clear D gene. The V and J ends lost 1 base and 5 bases respectively, with 9 bases between them. CDR3 length: 14 amino acids. Per germline, CDR1 SGHRS and CDR2 YFSETQ. Here the CDR3 reads CASSLSDYNEKLFF. In DNA form, the CDR3 reads TGCGCCAGCAGCTTGTCAGATTACAATGAAAAACTGTTTTTT. The full variable domain, rest sourced from reference TRBV5-1 and TRBJ1-4, is KAGVTQTPRYLIKTRGQQVTLSCSPISGHRSVSWYQQTPGQGLQFLFEYFSETQRNKGNFPGRFSGRQFSNSRSEMNVSTLELGDSALYLCASSLSDYNEKLFFGSGTQLSVL.

The chain combines TRBV13 with TRBJ2-7; weak D call: TRBD2 (5 bases). CDR3 length: 17 residues. Germline CDR1 is PRHDT and CDR2 is FYEKMQ (reference sequence). V was trimmed by 4 bases and J by 1 base, leaving 20 bases between them. This CDR3 is CASSSGSVGSGSYEQYF. In DNA, the CDR3 is TGTGCCAGCAGCTCAGGTTCGGTCGGTTCGGGGTCCTACGAGCAGTACTTC.

V usage is TRBV6-5 and J usage is TRBJ1-6; perhaps TRBD1 as D (5 bases). The CDR3 consists of 15 residues. Germline loops: CDR1 MNHEY, CDR2 SVGAGI. Trimming pared 6 bases from V and 6 bases from J, leaving 15 bases between. The CDR3 DNA reads as TGTGCCAGCAGACCGCCGGGGGGACTTAATTCACCCCTCCACTTT. Its protein is CASRPPGGLNSPLHF.

CDR3 coding DNA: TGCGCCAGCAGCTTAAACGCGGGCAGTAATTCACCCCTCCACTTT. This gives the protein CASSLNAGSNSPLHF. The V gene is TRBV5-1, the J gene TRBJ1-6, with D unclear. Germline V gene sequence: CDR1 SGHRS, CDR2 YFSETQ. The CDR3 sequence is 15 residues long. The V gene lost 2 bases and the J gene lost 6 bases, with 12 bases spanning the gap.

The chain is built from TRBV25-1 and TRBJ1-6; a possible D gene is TRBD1 (5 bases). The germline gives CDR1 MGHDK, CDR2 SYGVNS. The CDR3 contains 15 residues. Deletions cut 6 bases from V and 1 base from J, with 10 bases between. CDR3: CASSRDRSYNSPLHF. The CDR3 DNA reads as TGTGCCAGCAGCAGGGATCGGTCCTATAATTCACCCCTCCACTTT. The variable domain in full, completed from reference TRBV25-1 and TRBJ1-6, reads EADIYQTPRYLVIGTGKKITLECSQTMGHDKMYWYQQDPGMELHLIHYSYGVNSTEKGDLSSESTVSRIRTEHFPLTLESARPSHTSQYLCASSRDRSYNSPLHFGNGTRLTVT.

This chain links TRBV5-4 with TRBJ2-3; 10 nucleotides agree with TRBD2. The CDR3 contains 18 residues. Germline lookup yields CDR1 SGHNT and CDR2 YYREEE (reference sequence). The V gene end was trimmed by 4 bases and the J gene end by 2 bases; junction bases not matched to a gene: 13. The CDR3 sequence is CASSRGLAEGGITDTQYF. CDR3 in DNA: TGTGCCAGCAGCCGCGGACTAGCGGAGGGGGGGATCACAGATACGCAGTATTTT.

This clone has only a few counts. The gene calls are TRBV30 and TRBJ1-6; D is possibly TRBD1 (6 bases). V was cut by 4 bases and J by 7 bases, with 17 bases left in between. The CDR3 has 15 amino acids. Per the germline V gene, CDR1 is GTSNPN and CDR2 is SVGIG (reference sequence). This chain's CDR3 is CAWTQMGTPNSPLHF. The CDR3 DNA follows: TGTGCCTGGACTCAAATGGGGACACCAAATTCACCCCTCCACTTT.

This clone is a singleton in its sample. This CDR3 reads CASSLEGVRSPLHF. CDR3 nucleotides: TGTGCCAGCAGCTTAGAAGGGGTCAGGTCACCCCTCCACTTT. The chain has TRBV13 and TRBJ1-6, with D perhaps TRBD1 (5 bases). V lost 1 base, J lost 10 bases, and 11 bases lay in between. The CDR3 totals 14 residues. The germline V gene has CDR1 PRHDT and CDR2 FYEKMQ (reference sequence).

The chain joins TRBV20-1 to TRBJ2-5; 8 nucleotides match TRBD2. The germline V gene encodes CDR1 DFQATT and CDR2 SNEGSKA (reference sequence). This CDR3 region has 10 residues. The CDR3 sequence: CRPGGQTQYF. The CDR3 bases are TGCAGGCCGGGGGGGCAGACCCAGTACTTC.

V is TRBV3-1 (or the pseudogene TRBV3-2) and J is TRBJ1-3, with D perhaps TRBD1 (5 bases). Germline-derived CDR1 and CDR2 are LGHDT and YNNKEL (reference sequence). Trimming shortened V by 0 bases and J by 2 bases, and 5 bases separated the two germline ends. The CDR3 contains 14 residues. The CDR3 DNA reads as TGTGCCAGCAGCCAAGAACAGGCTGGAAACACCATATATTTT. Its translation: CASSQEQAGNTIYF.

V gene TRBV14 combines with J gene TRBJ2-2; D unresolved. The CDR3 covers 14 residues. V was pared by 2 bases and J by 5 bases, with 9 bases between. Germline CDR1 SGHDN, CDR2 FVKESK. CDR3 sequence reads: CASSQNSRTGELFF. The CDR3 region has the DNA TGTGCCAGCAGCCAAAACAGCAGAACCGGGGAGCTGTTTTTT.

The chain combines TRBV12-3 or TRBV12-4 with TRBJ1-4, with D possibly TRBD1 on 5 matching bases. This CDR3 spans 13 amino acids. Between the trimmed V and J ends, which lost 7 bases and 7 bases, there was a span of 13 bases. The CDR3 sequence is CASTSDRIEKLFF. The CDR3, as DNA: TGTGCCAGCACCTCAGACAGAATTGAAAAACTGTTTTTT.

The chain uses TRBV7-7 and TRBJ2-5, with 8 bases that match TRBD1. The CDR3 is 14 amino acids. With V trimmed by 3 bases and J by 4 bases, 4 bases remained unmatched. Germline-derived CDR1 and CDR2 are SSHAT and FNYEAQ (reference sequence). CDR3 amino acids: CASSLDRVTETQYF. In DNA form, the CDR3 reads TGTGCCAGCAGCTTGGACAGGGTAACAGAGACCCAGTACTTC.

This clone was detected once. The chain is built from TRBV6-7 and TRBJ2-2; tentatively, D is TRBD1 (5 bases). TRBV6-7 is classed as an ORF, of uncertain function. The V end was cut by 3 bases, the J end by 4 bases, with 12 bases between. CDR3 length: 15 amino acids. The CDR3 DNA is TGTGCCAGCAGTTATATGGGGCCCCGCACCGGGGAGCTGTTTTTT. Its protein is CASSYMGPRTGELFF.

This clone was counted once. J is TRBJ2-7 and V is TRBV10-3; TRBD1 matches 8 bases. The trim removed 3 bases at V and 3 bases at J, leaving 7 bases unmatched. The CDR3 is 15 amino acids. Looked up from germline, CDR1 is ENHRY and CDR2 is SYGVKD. CDR3 residues: CAISDPTGDLYEQYF. As DNA, the CDR3 is TGTGCCATCAGTGACCCGACAGGGGATCTCTACGAGCAGTACTTC.

The CDR3 DNA follows: TGTGCCAGCTCACCAAGTTACCAGGGTAACTATGGCTACACCTTC. It yields the protein CASSPSYQGNYGYTF. The J gene is TRBJ1-2, the V gene TRBV18, with a possible D match to TRBD1 (5 bases). The CDR3 is 15 amino acids. Trimming removed 2 bases from V and 1 base from J, with 11 bases in between. Germline CDR1 and CDR2: KGHSH and LQKENI. The full variable domain, with the rest looked up from reference TRBV18 and TRBJ1-2, is NAGVMQNPRHLVRRRGQEARLRCSPMKGHSHVYWYRQLPEEGLKFMVYLQKENIIDESGMPKERFSAEFPKEGPSILRIQQVVRGDSAAYFCASSPSYQGNYGYTFGSGTRLTVV.

The chain recombines TRBV2 with TRBJ2-2; the D gene is possibly TRBD1 (6 bases). CDR3 length: 14 amino acids. Trimming removed 7 bases at V and 6 bases at J, with 15 bases between. Germline V lookup: CDR1 SNHLY, CDR2 FYNNEI. This CDR3 reads CASMKLQGAGELFF. The CDR3 DNA reads as TGTGCCAGCATGAAATTACAGGGAGCCGGGGAGCTGTTTTTT. The whole variable domain, filled in from reference TRBV2 and TRBJ2-2, reads EPEVTQTPSHQVTQMGQEVILRCVPISNHLYFYWYRQILGQKVEFLVSFYNNEISEKSEIFDDQFSVERPDGSNFTLKIRSTKLEDSAMYFCASMKLQGAGELFFGEGSRLTVL.

DNA of the CDR3: TGTGCCAGTAGTACTACAGGGGGAGGCAATACGCAGTATTTT. It encodes CASSTTGGGNTQYF. The V gene is TRBV19, the J gene TRBJ2-3; 8 bases fit TRBD1. The CDR3 is 14 residues long. Per the germline V gene, CDR1 is LNHDA and CDR2 is SQIVND (reference sequence). V shed 4 bases, J shed 7 bases, and the junction held 7 bases outside the gene matches.

CDR3 DNA: TGTGCCAGCAGCGCTCCCCCTGGGGCGGAGTACACAGATACGCAGTATTTT. Its protein is CASSAPPGAEYTDTQYF. The gene calls are TRBV9 and TRBJ2-3, with TRBD1 as a possible D gene (5 bases). The CDR3 loop spans 17 amino acids. Germline V gene sequence: CDR1 SGDLS, CDR2 YYNGEE. V shed 3 bases and J shed 2 bases, with 19 bases lying between them. The whole variable domain, remainder taken from reference TRBV9 and TRBJ2-3, is DSGVTQTPKHLITATGQRVTLRCSPRSGDLSVYWYQQSLDQGLQFLIQYYNGEERAKGNILERFSAQQFPDLHSELNLSSLELGDSALYFCASSAPPGAEYTDTQYFGPGTRLTVL.

The table lists this clone with many counts. The rearrangement uses TRBV7-7 and TRBJ2-1, with D perhaps matching TRBD2 (6 bases). V gave up 5 bases and J gave up 0 bases, with 14 bases separating them. This CDR3 is built from 16 residues. Germline V gives CDR1 SSHAT, CDR2 FNYEAQ (reference sequence). This CDR3 is CASSPGRTISYNEQFF. CDR3 in DNA: TGTGCCAGCAGCCCCGGGCGGACTATCTCCTACAATGAGCAGTTCTTC.

The gene calls are TRBV30 and TRBJ1-6; TRBD1 matches 8 bases. CDR1 and CDR2 (germline): GTSNPN, SVGIG (reference sequence). With 5 bases clipped from V and 6 bases from J, the junction kept 9 bases outside the gene matches. The CDR3 extends over 15 amino acids. The CDR3 loop is CAWSFPDRVNSPLHF. The CDR3 DNA sequence: TGTGCCTGGTCATTCCCGGACAGGGTTAATTCACCCCTCCACTTT.

CDR3 nucleotides: TGCGCCAGCAGCCATCGGACAGGGATGGCTTCCTATGGCTACACCTTC. Translation gives CASSHRTGMASYGYTF. The chain employs TRBV4-1 and TRBJ1-2; the match to TRBD1 covers 8 bases. CDR1 MGHRA and CDR2 YSYEKL come from the germline V gene. The CDR3 is made up of 16 amino acids. J lost 4 bases, V lost 3 bases, and 10 bases had no gene match.

The rearrangement joins TRBV29-1 to TRBJ1-3; D may be TRBD1 (6 bases). V was cut by 4 bases and J by 2 bases, with 12 bases left in between. CDR3 length: 14 amino acids. CDR1 is SQVTM, CDR2 ANQGSEA, per germline. CDR3: CSVVEGGPGNTIYF. The CDR3, as DNA: TGCAGCGTTGTAGAAGGGGGACCTGGAAACACCATATATTTT.

This clone appeared once. The chain combines TRBV15 with TRBJ2-3, with D tentatively TRBD1 (6 bases). Trimming cost V 3 bases and J 2 bases, with 9 bases left between them. Germline V gene data show CDR1 as LNHNV and CDR2 as YYDKDF (reference sequence). The CDR3 runs 14 residues. The CDR3: CATSRDRNTDTQYF. CDR3 DNA: TGTGCCACCAGCAGGGACAGAAACACAGATACGCAGTATTTT.